The 29 T cell receptor beta chains in this list originate from one sample, sequenced in a study of blood T cell repertoires in COVID-19. Libraries were prepared by immunoSEQ multiplex PCR; TCRdb keeps only in-frame clonotypes and omits some of them. The table shows approximately 260,000 clones, with around four fifths occurring only once. Material: peripheral blood. The source is a man aged 55 to 69 who had recovered from COVID-19.

The chain employs TRBV19 and TRBJ1-2; 7 bases match TRBD1. The CDR3 extends over 14 amino acids. Germline V lookup: CDR1 LNHDA, CDR2 SQIVND (reference sequence). The V and J ends lost 1 base and 4 bases, in that order; junction bases with no gene match: 3. In DNA form, the CDR3 reads TGTGCCAGTAGTATAGCGGGACAGCTCTATGGCTACACCTTC. Protein product: CASSIAGQLYGYTF. The complete variable domain, with remaining parts taken from reference TRBV19 and TRBJ1-2, reads DGGITQSPKYLFRKEGQNVTLSCEQNLNHDAMYWYRQDPGQGLRLIYYSQIVNDFQKGDIAEGYSVSREKKESFPLTVTSAQKNPTAFYLCASSIAGQLYGYTFGSGTRLTVV.

J is TRBJ2-7 and V is TRBV5-1, with 7 bases aligning to TRBD2. The CDR3 runs 13 residues. Trimming removed 7 bases from V and 3 bases from J; junction bases left unmatched: 7. Germline V gives CDR1 SGHRS, CDR2 YFSETQ. In DNA form, the CDR3 reads TGCGCCAGCTTCCTAGCGGAAGGCTACGAGCAGTACTTC. Translating gives CASFLAEGYEQYF.

The chain employs TRBV10-2 and TRBJ1-1; weak D call: TRBD1 (6 bases). Germline CDR1 is WSHSY and CDR2 is SAAADI. This CDR3 is 13 amino acids long. V lost 5 bases, J lost 1 base, and 8 bases lay in between. CDR3 nucleotide sequence: TGCGCCAGCAGTTTACAGGGGAACACTGAAGCTTTCTTT. It specifies CASSLQGNTEAFF.

The chain couples TRBV6-2 or TRBV6-3 to TRBJ2-4; D gene uncertain. The length of the CDR3 is 14 residues. The V gene's germline CDR1 is MNHEY and CDR2 SVGEGT. The V end lost 4 bases, the J end lost 0 bases, and 7 bases lay between the germline ends. The CDR3 here is CASSLDRAKNIQYF. The DNA of the CDR3 is TGTGCCAGCAGTTTAGATCGAGCCAAAAACATTCAGTACTTC.

This clone has at least ten counts. The chain carries TRBV5-1 and TRBJ2-1; D gene ambiguous. This CDR3 is 14 amino acids long. Germline V CDR1 and CDR2: SGHRS, YFSETQ. V dropped 0 bases and J dropped 7 bases, with 11 bases sitting between them. CDR3 nucleotides: TGCGCCAGCAGCTTGGGGCAAACGCGGAATGAGCAGTTCTTC. Encoded protein: CASSLGQTRNEQFF.

The table lists this clone with a few counts. The gene calls are TRBV3-1 (or the pseudogene TRBV3-2) and TRBJ2-6, with a weak D call TRBD1 (5 bases). Looked up from germline, CDR1 is LGHDT and CDR2 is YNNKEL (reference sequence). V lost 3 bases to trimming and J lost 2 bases, with 14 bases between them. The CDR3 spans 17 residues. CDR3 nucleotides: TGTGCCAGCAGCCAGAACCACAGGTCTACTGGGGCCAACGTCCTGACTTTC. Its translation: CASSQNHRSTGANVLTF.

The sample holds a few counts of this clone. This chain links TRBV16 with TRBJ1-5, with TRBD1 identical over 7 bases. CDR1 is KGHSY, CDR2 FQNENV, per germline. The J segment lost 7 bases and the V segment lost 4 bases, leaving 7 bases of the junction unmatched. The CDR3 is 14 residues long. CDR3 nucleotide sequence: TGTGCCAGCAGCCTAGACAGGGTGGGACAGCCCCAGCATTTT. Residues: CASSLDRVGQPQHF. Using reference TRBV16 and TRBJ1-5 for the parts outside the CDR3, the full variable domain is GEEVAQTPKHLVRGEGQKAKLYCAPIKGHSYVFWYQQVLKNEFKFLISFQNENVFDETGMPKERFSAKCLPNSPCSLEIQATKLEDSAVYFCASSLDRVGQPQHFGDGTRLSIL.

This rearrangement joins TRBV11-2 to TRBJ1-5, with D uncertain. Germline V lookup: CDR1 SGHAT, CDR2 FQNNGV. Trimming pared 2 bases from V and 9 bases from J, leaving 8 bases between. The length of the CDR3 is 12 residues. The CDR3 spells CASSLTTGPQHF. The CDR3 DNA is TGTGCCAGCAGCTTAACCACTGGGCCCCAGCATTTT.

This chain uses TRBV30 with TRBJ1-4; D is undetermined. Germline loops: CDR1 GTSNPN, CDR2 SVGIG (reference sequence). The V and J ends lost 0 bases and 10 bases respectively, with 18 bases between them. There are 15 residues in the CDR3. The CDR3 is CAWSVPVTRPGKLFF. The CDR3 DNA reads as TGTGCCTGGAGTGTACCTGTGACCCGGCCGGGAAAACTGTTTTTT.

The V gene is TRBV3-1 (or the pseudogene TRBV3-2), the J gene TRBJ2-7; TRBD2 is a possible D gene (6 bases). The V and J ends lost 4 bases and 0 bases respectively, with 16 bases between them. The CDR3 is 16 residues long. Germline V gene data show CDR1 as LGHDT and CDR2 as YNNKEL (reference sequence). The CDR3 DNA is TGTGCCAGCAGCCCCTTGGGGGGTTATAGCTCCTACGAGCAGTACTTC. Translation: CASSPLGGYSSYEQYF.

The V gene is TRBV15, the J gene TRBJ2-7; D is unresolved. The CDR3 contains 13 residues. CDR1 is LNHNV, CDR2 YYDKDF, per germline (reference sequence). V was pared by 5 bases and J by 1 base, with 9 bases between. The CDR3 region has the DNA TGTGCCACCAGCCGAGCACAGTCCTACGAGCAGTACTTC. Protein product: CATSRAQSYEQYF.

This sequence joins TRBV5-4 and TRBJ2-3, with 9 bases lining up with TRBD2. Germline V gene sequence: CDR1 SGHNT, CDR2 YYREEE (reference sequence). This CDR3 has 17 amino acids. J gave up 4 bases and V 4 bases, and 13 bases lay outside the gene matches. In DNA form, the CDR3 reads TGTGCCAGCAGCCCCACCCCCGCGGGGGGGCGCGCAGATACGCAGTATTTT. It codes for CASSPTPAGGRADTQYF.

The genes are TRBV11-2 and TRBJ1-3; D not certain. V was clipped by 0 bases and J by 0 bases, with 9 bases between them. The CDR3 contains 16 residues. Germline assignment: CDR1 SGHAT and CDR2 FQNNGV. The CDR3 loop reads CASSLDPGISGNTIYF. DNA for the CDR3: TGTGCCAGCAGCTTAGATCCGGGGATCTCTGGAAACACCATATATTTT.

This sequence joins TRBV28 and TRBJ1-5; D gene unclear. Germline CDR1 is MDHEN and CDR2 is SYDVKM. The germline V and J ends were trimmed by 2 bases and 4 bases, with 12 bases remaining between them. The CDR3 consists of 15 residues. CDR3 region: CASSLKVQLNQPQHF. Written as DNA, the CDR3 is TGTGCCAGCAGTTTAAAGGTACAGTTAAATCAGCCCCAGCATTTT.

The gene calls are TRBV29-1 and TRBJ1-3; D may be TRBD1 (6 bases). CDR3 length equals 15 residues. V was cut by 6 bases and J by 2 bases, with 17 bases left in between. CDR1 SQVTM and CDR2 ANQGSEA come from the germline V gene. CDR3 DNA sequence: TGCAGCGTCCCCGCCGACGGGGGGCCTGGAAACACCATATATTTT. Its translation is CSVPADGGPGNTIYF.

This clone appeared once. The genes are TRBV18 and TRBJ1-1; 8 positions match TRBD1. There are 16 residues in the CDR3. The germline V gene has CDR1 KGHSH and CDR2 LQKENI. With V trimmed by 2 bases and J by 6 bases, 11 bases remained unmatched. CDR3 residues: CASSPKYQGAGAEAFF. For the CDR3, the DNA is TGTGCCAGCTCACCAAAATATCAGGGGGCTGGCGCTGAAGCTTTCTTT.

The chain recombines TRBV18 with TRBJ1-2, with D unresolved. V dropped 5 bases and J dropped 0 bases, with 16 bases sitting between them. The germline V gene has CDR1 KGHSH and CDR2 LQKENI. The CDR3 runs to 16 residues. CDR3 sequence reads: CASSSDIGRTNYGYTF. The CDR3 DNA sequence: TGTGCCAGCTCATCCGACATCGGGAGGACTAACTATGGCTACACCTTC.

The V gene is TRBV5-1, the J gene TRBJ2-7; the D gene is possibly TRBD1 (7 bases). The CDR3 extends over 15 amino acids. Germline CDR1 and CDR2: SGHRS and YFSETQ. With 6 bases removed from V and 6 bases from J, the gap between germline ends came to 22 bases. CDR3 in DNA: TGCGCCAGCACCCCCCGTGCGGCAGGGGGAGGCGAGCAGTACTTC. This sequence encodes CASTPRAAGGGEQYF.

The chain uses TRBV2 and TRBJ2-6; 7 bases agree with TRBD1. The germline CDR1 and CDR2 sequences are SNHLY and FYNNEI. CDR3 length equals 16 residues. The J segment lost 4 bases and the V segment lost 6 bases, leaving 9 bases of the junction unmatched. CDR3 nucleotides: TGTGCCAGCAGAGCATACACAGGGGTGGGGGCCAACGTCCTGACTTTC. It yields the protein CASRAYTGVGANVLTF.

The chain carries TRBV6-1 and TRBJ2-7, with TRBD2 matching over 8 bases. The CDR3 loop spans 18 amino acids. Germline V gives CDR1 MNHNS, CDR2 SASEGT. V dropped 4 bases and J dropped 4; count of bases not matched to a gene: 18. CDR3 in amino acids: CASSASGRRSPLTYEQYF. The CDR3 bases are TGTGCCAGCAGTGCCAGCGGGAGAAGGTCCCCATTGACATACGAGCAGTACTTC.

The gene calls are TRBV7-9 and TRBJ1-2, with D possibly being TRBD1 (6 bases). V was shortened by 2 bases and J by 5 bases, with 9 bases between the two germline ends. Germline lookup yields CDR1 SEHNR and CDR2 FQNEAQ (reference sequence). This CDR3 region has 13 residues. The chain's CDR3 is CASSLNRVYGYTF. In nucleotides, the CDR3 is TGTGCCAGCAGCTTAAACAGGGTGTATGGCTACACCTTC. The full variable domain, rest sourced from reference TRBV7-9 and TRBJ1-2, is DTGVSQNPRHKITKRGQNVTFRCDPISEHNRLYWYRQTLGQGPEFLTYFQNEAQLEKSRLLSDRFSAERPKGSFSTLEIQRTEQGDSAMYLCASSLNRVYGYTFGSGTRLTVV.

This clone came up once. The chain uses TRBV6-2 or TRBV6-3 and TRBJ2-3; 12 bases align to TRBD2. V shed 3 bases, J shed 1 base, and the junction held 5 bases outside the gene matches. This CDR3 is built from 17 residues. CDR1 MNHEY and CDR2 SVGEGT come from the germline V gene. The CDR3 sequence: CASSYPGLAGRTDTQYF. DNA of the CDR3: TGTGCCAGCAGTTATCCCGGACTAGCGGGACGCACAGATACGCAGTATTTT.

This clone was detected ten times or more. The V call is TRBV9, the J call TRBJ2-5; 11 positions agree with TRBD1. Germline assignment: CDR1 SGDLS and CDR2 YYNGEE. The CDR3 loop spans 15 amino acids. The ends lost 4 bases at V and 4 bases at J; junction bases unmatched: 6. In DNA form, the CDR3 reads TGTGCCAGCAGCCAGGACAGGGGGCTGGGAGAGACCCAGTACTTC. Amino acid sequence: CASSQDRGLGETQYF.

V usage is TRBV3-1 (or the pseudogene TRBV3-2) and J usage is TRBJ2-5; D unclear. The germline V gene encodes CDR1 LGHDT and CDR2 YNNKEL (reference sequence). Trimming pared 0 bases from V and 5 bases from J, leaving 16 bases between. The CDR3 is 16 residues long. The CDR3 reads CASSQDHTVLYETQYF. CDR3 bases: TGTGCCAGCAGCCAAGATCACACAGTTCTTTATGAGACCCAGTACTTC.

The V and J genes are TRBV5-4 and TRBJ2-7; D is possibly TRBD1 (6 bases). Deletions cut 3 bases from V and 3 bases from J, with 19 bases between. The germline gives CDR1 SGHNT, CDR2 YYREEE (reference sequence). CDR3 length: 16 residues. The CDR3: CASSSGSGRGGYEQYF. CDR3 sequence (DNA): TGTGCCAGCAGCTCGGGATCGGGGAGAGGGGGCTACGAGCAGTACTTC.

As DNA, the CDR3 is TGTGCCAGTAGTATGGGCAACCAAGCCAACACTGAAGCTTTCTTT. It codes for CASSMGNQANTEAFF. The genes are TRBV19 and TRBJ1-1; D gene ambiguous. Germline-derived CDR1 and CDR2 are LNHDA and SQIVND (reference sequence). The CDR3 sequence is 15 residues long. V lost 3 bases to trimming and J lost 2 bases, with 13 bases between them.

The chain links TRBV7-8 to TRBJ2-7; D is possibly TRBD1 (5 bases). The ends were cut back, 5 bases at V and 2 bases at J, with 13 bases in the middle. Per the germline V gene, CDR1 is SGHVS and CDR2 is FQNEAQ. CDR3 size: 14 residues. The CDR3 DNA reads TGTGCCAGCAGCCAAGACAGATGGGCCTACGAGCAGTACTTC. As protein: CASSQDRWAYEQYF.

V usage is TRBV19 and J usage is TRBJ2-7, with 12 bases aligning to TRBD1. Per the germline V gene, CDR1 is LNHDA and CDR2 is SQIVND (reference sequence). J was trimmed by 3 bases and V by 5 bases; bases with no gene match: 11. The CDR3 length is 17 residues. This chain's CDR3 is CASSPGTGGKEIYEQYF. The CDR3 DNA follows: TGTGCCAGTAGTCCCGGGACAGGGGGCAAAGAAATCTACGAGCAGTACTTC. Together with reference TRBV19 and TRBJ2-7, the CDR3 gives the full variable domain: DGGITQSPKYLFRKEGQNVTLSCEQNLNHDAMYWYRQDPGQGLRLIYYSQIVNDFQKGDIAEGYSVSREKKESFPLTVTSAQKNPTAFYLCASSPGTGGKEIYEQYFGPGTRLTVT.

The chain couples TRBV12-3 or TRBV12-4 to TRBJ1-1, with a weak D call TRBD1 (6 bases). The CDR3 runs to 13 residues. Deletions cut 6 bases from V and 3 bases from J, with 11 bases between. CDR3 sequence reads: CASRRDRYTEAFF. The DNA of the CDR3 is TGTGCCAGCAGGCGTGACAGGTACACTGAAGCTTTCTTT.